Presented here are 20 T cell receptor beta chains from one specimen sequenced in a study of blood T cell repertoires in COVID-19. Assay: immunoSEQ multiplex PCR; the TCRdb copy retains only in-frame clones and omits some. The table has 45,000 or so clones, roughly nine tenths seen once. Sequenced material: peripheral blood. Every receptor here comes from a human donor in a cohort sampled during active COVID-19.

This chain links TRBV2 with TRBJ2-3; 8 nucleotides match TRBD2. The ends lost 6 bases at V and 6 bases at J; junction bases unmatched: 11. This CDR3 region has 15 residues. From germline, CDR1 is SNHLY and CDR2 FYNNEI. The CDR3 loop reads CASSDTGLAVDTQYF. In nucleotides, the CDR3 is TGTGCCAGCAGCGACACCGGACTAGCTGTCGATACGCAGTATTTT.

V gene TRBV18 combines with J gene TRBJ1-1; D may be TRBD1 (6 bases). Trimming took off 0 bases at V and 7 bases at J, with 15 bases between the two ends. Germline-derived CDR1 and CDR2 are KGHSH and LQKENI. This CDR3 has 15 amino acids. The CDR3 region has the DNA TGTGCCAGCTCACCACCGCAGGGGATGAGGAGTGAAGCTTTCTTT. Its protein product is CASSPPQGMRSEAFF.

This chain connects TRBV30 to TRBJ1-4; D not certain. CDR3 length: 13 residues. With 5 bases removed from V and 7 bases from J, the gap between germline ends came to 14 bases. From germline, CDR1 is GTSNPN and CDR2 SVGIG (reference sequence). The CDR3 loop reads CAWGGGNPEKLFF. The CDR3 coding sequence is TGTGCCTGGGGCGGAGGGAACCCTGAAAAACTGTTTTTT.

The chain recombines TRBV6-5 with TRBJ2-3, with 9 positions matching TRBD2. V shed 10 bases and J 6 bases; nucleotides not matched to a gene: 8. Germline-derived CDR1 and CDR2 are MNHEY and SVGAGI. The length of the CDR3 is 13 residues. The CDR3 nucleotides are TGTGCCACACTATCCGGGACTAGCGATACGCAGTATTTT. Translated: CATLSGTSDTQYF.

This clone was recorded a few times. The chain uses TRBV19 and TRBJ1-5; no reliable D call. Trimming took 0 bases from V and 4 from J, leaving 10 bases between them. The CDR3 length is 15 residues. The germline V gene encodes CDR1 LNHDA and CDR2 SQIVND (reference sequence). In DNA, the CDR3 is TGTGCCAGTAGTATAGATCAGGCAGGAAATCAGCCCCAGCATTTT. It is translated as CASSIDQAGNQPQHF.

V is TRBV6-6 and J is TRBJ2-5; D gene ambiguous. Germline CDR1 and CDR2: MNHNY and SVGAGI (reference sequence). The CDR3 runs 12 residues. V was clipped by 2 bases and J by 2 bases, with 3 bases between them. The CDR3 here is CASSYPQETQYF. Written as DNA, the CDR3 is TGTGCCAGCAGTTACCCGCAAGAGACCCAGTACTTC.

The J gene is TRBJ2-3, the V gene TRBV5-4; tentatively, D is TRBD2 (6 bases). The CDR3 has 15 amino acids. With 5 bases removed from V and 2 bases from J, the gap between germline ends came to 15 bases. CDR1 is SGHNT, CDR2 YYREEE, per germline (reference sequence). The CDR3 coding sequence is TGTGCCAGCAGGCCACGCGGGGCCCTCACAGATACGCAGTATTTT. Its protein is CASRPRGALTDTQYF. The variable domain in full, completed from reference TRBV5-4 and TRBJ2-3, reads ETGVTQSPTHLIKTRGQQVTLRCSSQSGHNTVSWYQQALGQGPQFIFQYYREEENGRGNFPPRFSGLQFPNYSSELNVNALELDDSALYLCASRPRGALTDTQYFGPGTRLTVL.

The V gene is TRBV2, the J gene TRBJ2-3; D uncertain. The CDR3 runs 16 residues. Germline CDR1 SNHLY, CDR2 FYNNEI. V was trimmed by 0 bases and J by 0 bases, leaving 10 bases between them. This chain's CDR3 is CASSEARANSTDTQYF. In nucleotides, the CDR3 is TGTGCCAGCAGTGAAGCCCGCGCCAATAGCACAGATACGCAGTATTTT.

The chain carries TRBV19 and TRBJ1-3; 8 nucleotides match TRBD1. The CDR3 spans 17 residues. The germline V gene encodes CDR1 LNHDA and CDR2 SQIVND (reference sequence). V shed 6 bases and J 0 bases; nucleotides not matched to a gene: 10. The CDR3 region has the DNA TGTGCCAGTAGCTCCGACGGACAGGGTGACTCTGGAAACACCATATATTTT. Translating it yields CASSSDGQGDSGNTIYF.

CDR3 nucleotide sequence: TGTGCCAGCAGCTCTAGCGCGGGACTAGCGGGGGGCGCGAACACCGGGGAGCTGTTTTTT. Amino acid sequence: CASSSSAGLAGGANTGELFF. J is TRBJ2-2 and V is TRBV7-6, with 15 positions matching TRBD2. Unmatched junction bases numbered 9, after V lost 4 bases and J lost 0 bases. Looked up from germline, CDR1 is SGHVS and CDR2 is FNYEAQ. The CDR3 length is 20 residues.

This clone was observed a single time. This chain joins TRBV5-1 and TRBJ2-7, with a weak D call TRBD1 (6 bases). Germline CDR1 SGHRS, CDR2 YFSETQ. There are 13 residues in the CDR3. The V gene lost 3 bases and the J gene lost 2 bases, with 9 bases spanning the gap. The CDR3 is CASSSDSTYEQYF. The CDR3 region has the DNA TGCGCCAGCAGCTCGGACAGCACCTACGAGCAGTACTTC.

The chain has TRBV29-1 and TRBJ2-3; 8 bases are a match to TRBD2. V gave up 4 bases and J gave up 4 bases; unmatched junction bases: 10. In germline, CDR1 is SQVTM, CDR2 ANQGSEA. The CDR3 length is 15 residues. The CDR3 nucleotides are TGCAGCGTTGTGTCCAGCGGGGGTTCCCCAGATACGCAGTATTTT. It specifies CSVVSSGGSPDTQYF.

V usage is TRBV7-2 and J usage is TRBJ2-2; TRBD2 aligns across 10 bases. Germline V gene sequence: CDR1 SGHTA, CDR2 FQGNSA. The CDR3 is 16 residues long. The V gene end was trimmed by 4 bases and the J gene end by 7 bases; junction bases not matched to a gene: 9. The CDR3 loop reads CASSSQRGGFGGELFF. Here the CDR3 DNA reads TGTGCCAGCAGCTCTCAGCGGGGGGGATTCGGCGGGGAGCTGTTTTTT.

Note on this clone: Its ends do not fully match the called genes, so a read error is possible. The gene calls are TRBV7-7 and TRBJ2-1; 8 bases map to TRBD2. The CDR3 runs to 13 residues. Germline V gene data show CDR1 as SSHAT and CDR2 as FNYEAQ (reference sequence). DNA of the CDR3: TGTGCTAGCAGCTCCCTTATTAGCGGGGAGCTCTTCTTC. This encodes CASSSLISGELFF.

The chain uses TRBV5-6 and TRBJ1-2; 7 nucleotides match TRBD1. The CDR3 spans 15 residues. After removal of 4 bases from V and 2 bases from J, the junction contained 8 bases not matched to a gene. Per germline, CDR1 SGHDT and CDR2 YYEEEE. This CDR3 reads CASSTRDSPNYGYTF. The CDR3 DNA follows: TGTGCCAGCAGCACCCGGGACAGCCCAAACTATGGCTACACCTTC.

The gene calls are TRBV9 and TRBJ2-1; TRBD2 agrees at 10 bases. Germline CDR1 is SGDLS and CDR2 is YYNGEE. This CDR3 has 15 residues. V dropped 3 bases and J dropped 5; count of bases not matched to a gene: 5. CDR3 DNA: TGTGCCAGCAGCGCACTAGCGGGGTCCAACAATGAGCAGTTCTTC. This translates into CASSALAGSNNEQFF. Filled out from reference TRBV9 and TRBJ2-1, the complete variable domain reads DSGVTQTPKHLITATGQRVTLRCSPRSGDLSVYWYQQSLDQGLQFLIQYYNGEERAKGNILERFSAQQFPDLHSELNLSSLELGDSALYFCASSALAGSNNEQFFGPGTRLTVL.

The chain has TRBV6-4 and TRBJ2-3, with TRBD2 identical over 11 bases. The germline CDR1 and CDR2 sequences are MRHNA and SNTAGT. The CDR3 spans 16 residues. With 0 bases clipped from V and 1 base from J, the junction kept 0 bases outside the gene matches. CDR3: CASSDSTSGGTDTQYF. For the CDR3, the DNA is TGTGCCAGCAGTGACTCGACTAGCGGGGGCACAGATACGCAGTATTTT.

J is TRBJ2-7 and V is TRBV19, with 9 bases matching TRBD1. The CDR3 covers 13 residues. The germline gives CDR1 LNHDA, CDR2 SQIVND (reference sequence). V was clipped by 5 bases and J by 2 bases; unmatched bases: 1. The chain's CDR3 is CASSWDRAYEQYF. DNA of the CDR3: TGTGCCAGTAGTTGGGACAGGGCCTACGAGCAGTACTTC.

DNA for the CDR3: TGCAGCGTTGTTATAGTCGATAACAGGGGGCTACCAGATACGCAGTATTTT. Translated: CSVVIVDNRGLPDTQYF. The chain is built from TRBV29-1 and TRBJ2-3; 9 nucleotides align to TRBD1. The germline V gene has CDR1 SQVTM and CDR2 ANQGSEA. The CDR3 is made up of 17 amino acids. Unmatched junction bases numbered 15, after V lost 4 bases and J lost 4 bases.

This chain uses TRBV9 with TRBJ1-6, with D hard to call. The V gene's germline CDR1 is SGDLS and CDR2 YYNGEE. The CDR3 spans 16 residues. V dropped 4 bases and J dropped 7 bases, with 18 bases sitting between them. Here the CDR3 reads CASSPEVGGSNSPLHF. Written as DNA, the CDR3 is TGTGCCAGCAGCCCAGAGGTAGGAGGGTCAAATTCACCCCTCCACTTT. Filled out from reference TRBV9 and TRBJ1-6, the complete variable domain reads DSGVTQTPKHLITATGQRVTLRCSPRSGDLSVYWYQQSLDQGLQFLIQYYNGEERAKGNILERFSAQQFPDLHSELNLSSLELGDSALYFCASSPEVGGSNSPLHFGNGTRLTVT.